The 24 T cell receptor beta chains given below trace back to one sample, sequenced in a study of Graves' ophthalmopathy and Graves' hyperthyroidism. The study amplified TCR beta CDR3 regions using RNA transcripts. Second-round multiplex PCR followed a first-round RT-PCR using HTBI primers. TCRdb itself ran the multiplex PCR reads through MiXCR, one entry per CDR3 protein. The sample carries roughly 1.1 million distinct CDR3 sequences, about two fifths recorded once. Sample: peripheral blood or thyroid tissue (not recorded which). The receptors were gathered from an adult man with Graves' hyperthyroidism.

The chain recombines TRBV19 with TRBJ2-7; D gene uncertain. Trimming took off 1 base at V and 3 bases at J, with 13 bases between the two ends. CDR3 length equals 15 residues. Germline loops: CDR1 LNHDA, CDR2 SQIVND (reference sequence). CDR3 nucleotides: TGTGCCAGTAGTATAGGAGGCCCCCAAGACTACGAGCAGTACTTC. It yields the protein CASSIGGPQDYEQYF.

On this clonotype itself: A read error may explain this, as a much larger clone is one base away. The CDR3 ends on some other residue instead of the conserved phenylalanine or tryptophan, so this is likely a read error. The V gene is TRBV25-1, the J gene TRBJ2-5; D is tentatively TRBD1 or TRBD2 (5 bases each). V was pared by 4 bases and J by 5 bases, with 17 bases between. The CDR3 is 15 amino acids. Germline lookup yields CDR1 MGHDK and CDR2 SYGVNS. This chain's CDR3 is CASSGPPRGPETQYL. The CDR3 nucleotides are TGTGCCAGCAGTGGACCCCCCCGGGGACCGGAGACCCAGTACCTC.

The table lists this clonotype with many counts. The chain has TRBV7-8 and TRBJ2-7; TRBD1 aligns across 8 bases. CDR1 and CDR2 from the germline V gene are SGHVS and FQNEAQ. The CDR3 runs to 16 residues. Trimming took 2 bases from V and 7 from J; bases not matched to a gene: 13. The CDR3 loop is CASSLRLGQAGWEQYF. The DNA of the CDR3 is TGTGCCAGCAGCTTAAGGTTGGGACAGGCTGGGTGGGAGCAGTACTTC.

This clonotype was counted ten times or more. V is TRBV7-6 and J is TRBJ1-5; 7 positions match TRBD1. Trimming cost V 5 bases and J 4 bases; bases outside gene matches: 2. CDR3 length equals 13 residues. The germline V gene encodes CDR1 SGHVS and CDR2 FNYEAQ. CDR3 in amino acids: CASSTGQNQPQHF. The CDR3 nucleotides are TGTGCCAGCAGCACGGGACAGAATCAGCCCCAGCATTTT.

This clonotype was seen many times. The chain is built from TRBV29-1 and TRBJ2-7; unclear D gene. CDR1 and CDR2 (germline): SQVTM, ANQGSEA. The length of the CDR3 is 10 residues. V was shortened by 5 bases and J by 3 bases, with 5 bases between the two germline ends. CDR3 coding DNA: TGCAGCGTTAATGGCTACGAGCAGTACTTC. Its protein is CSVNGYEQYF.

This clonotype showed up many times. This chain uses TRBV29-1 with TRBJ2-7; no clear D gene. Looked up from germline, CDR1 is SQVTM and CDR2 is ANQGSEA. V was shortened by 6 bases and J by 3 bases, with 15 bases between the two germline ends. The length of the CDR3 is 13 residues. The CDR3 sequence: CSVANFPYYEQYF. In DNA form, the CDR3 reads TGCAGCGTAGCGAACTTCCCCTACTACGAGCAGTACTTC.

Note on this clonotype: This may stem from a read error, because a much larger clone lies one nucleotide away. This chain joins TRBV5-5 and TRBJ1-5, with D uncertain. The length of the CDR3 is 15 residues. Germline V gene sequence: CDR1 SGHKS, CDR2 YYEKEE (reference sequence). This CDR3 is CASSQESRINQPQHF. Written as DNA, the CDR3 is TGCGCCAGCAGCCAAGAGTCCCGGATAAATCAGCCCCAGCATTTT.

V and J are TRBV2 and TRBJ1-1; D is possibly TRBD1 (6 bases). This CDR3 comprises 16 residues. CDR1 and CDR2 from the germline V gene are SNHLY and FYNNEI. V lost 6 bases to trimming and J lost 5 bases, with 22 bases between them. The CDR3 here is CASREFGTAGQTEAFF. The DNA for the CDR3 is TGTGCCAGCAGAGAATTTGGGACGGCCGGACAGACTGAAGCTTTCTTT.

Ten or more counts support this clonotype. V is TRBV9 and J is TRBJ2-2; D is unclear. This CDR3 region has 13 residues. Looked up from germline, CDR1 is SGDLS and CDR2 is YYNGEE. V shed 0 bases and J shed 4 bases, with 4 bases lying between them. The CDR3 region is CASSVAGTGELFF. In DNA, the CDR3 is TGTGCCAGCAGCGTAGCTGGCACCGGGGAGCTGTTTTTT.

The chain couples TRBV6-5 to TRBJ2-7, with 7 bases identical to TRBD2. The CDR3 is made up of 15 amino acids. After removal of 2 bases from V and 3 bases from J, the junction contained 7 bases not matched to a gene. The V gene's germline CDR1 is MNHEY and CDR2 SVGAGI. The CDR3 DNA reads as TGTGCCAGCAGTTACCGGCCTAGCGGAAACTACGAGCAGTACTTC. It encodes CASSYRPSGNYEQYF.

The CDR3 region is CASSLDFGLNSYEQYF. The CDR3 DNA reads TGTGCCAGCAGCTTGGATTTTGGGTTAAACTCCTACGAGCAGTACTTC. V usage is TRBV5-4 and J usage is TRBJ2-7; no definite D call. V shed 0 bases and J shed 0 bases, with 13 bases lying between them. Germline CDR1 reads SGHNT; CDR2 reads YYREEE (reference sequence). This CDR3 has 16 amino acids.

A remark on this clonotype: Just one base apart from a much larger clone, this may be a read error. The chain couples TRBV20-1 to TRBJ2-7; no firm D call. The CDR3 runs 11 residues. CDR1 and CDR2 (germline): DFQATT, SNEGSKA (reference sequence). The ends were cut back, 2 bases at V and 3 bases at J, with 5 bases in the middle. For the CDR3, the DNA is TGCAGTGCTAGACGGAACTACGAGCAGTACTTC. It yields the protein CSARRNYEQYF.

This chain links TRBV6-6 with TRBJ1-4; unclear D gene. The V and J ends lost 5 bases and 3 bases respectively, with 13 bases between them. This CDR3 has 15 amino acids. The germline CDR1 and CDR2 sequences are MNHNY and SVGAGI (reference sequence). The CDR3 DNA is TGTGCCAGCAGTGGAGAGACGCGGGCTAATGAAAAACTGTTTTTT. Translation gives CASSGETRANEKLFF.

This clonotype was observed many times. The chain recombines TRBV5-1 with TRBJ2-7; maybe TRBD1 (6 bases). Germline CDR1 reads SGHRS; CDR2 reads YFSETQ. V gave up 0 bases and J gave up 6 bases, with 13 bases separating them. This CDR3 spans 14 amino acids. CDR3 sequence reads: CASSLDGQFSEQYF. DNA for the CDR3: TGCGCCAGCAGCTTGGATGGACAGTTCTCCGAGCAGTACTTC. The full variable domain, with the rest looked up from reference TRBV5-1 and TRBJ2-7, is KAGVTQTPRYLIKTRGQQVTLSCSPISGHRSVSWYQQTPGQGLQFLFEYFSETQRNKGNFPGRFSGRQFSNSRSEMNVSTLELGDSALYLCASSLDGQFSEQYFGPGTRLTVT.

The sample holds a few counts of this clonotype. The gene calls are TRBV7-2 and TRBJ2-2; 9 bases are shared with TRBD1. Trimming cost V 5 bases and J 6 bases; bases outside gene matches: 10. The CDR3 is 16 residues long. The germline gives CDR1 SGHTA, CDR2 FQGNSA. CDR3 in amino acids: CASSQTGGAFSGELFF. In DNA, the CDR3 is TGTGCCAGCAGCCAAACAGGGGGCGCGTTCTCCGGGGAGCTGTTTTTT.

This clonotype was seen a single time. The junction departs from the called germline gene at one end, perhaps through a read error. The DNA of the CDR3 is TGTGCCAACAGTTCCGGGTCCGAGAATGAAAAACTGTTTTTT. Amino acid sequence: CANSSGSENEKLFF. The chain recombines TRBV6-2 or TRBV6-3 with TRBJ1-4; no clear D. Looked up from germline, CDR1 is MNHEY and CDR2 is SVGEGT. CDR3 size: 14 residues.

This clonotype was counted only a few times. The chain carries TRBV10-3 and TRBJ1-2; D is unresolved. Germline CDR1 is ENHRY and CDR2 is SYGVKD. V gave up 3 bases and J gave up 4 bases, with 12 bases separating them. CDR3 length: 14 amino acids. The CDR3 loop reads CAISEAFGFYGYTF. The DNA for the CDR3 is TGTGCCATCAGTGAAGCGTTTGGGTTCTATGGCTACACCTTC.

This clonotype was observed a handful of times. V and J are TRBV9 and TRBJ1-2; 7 positions match TRBD1. V trimming: 4 bases; J trimming: 8 bases; junction bases outside the gene matches: 14. This CDR3 comprises 15 residues. From germline, CDR1 is SGDLS and CDR2 YYNGEE. CDR3 loop: CASSTVPGQRGGYTF. The CDR3 DNA reads TGTGCCAGCAGCACTGTCCCGGGACAGCGAGGGGGCTACACCTTC.

This clonotype came up many times. The chain carries TRBV7-2 and TRBJ2-7; D is possibly TRBD1 (5 bases). V gave up 5 bases and J gave up 5 bases, with 16 bases separating them. In germline, CDR1 is SGHTA, CDR2 FQGNSA. CDR3 length: 14 residues. The CDR3 region has the DNA TGTGCCAGCAGCCGTAATACAGGTCCCGACGAGCAGTACTTC. This codes for CASSRNTGPDEQYF.

This clonotype appeared a few times. The chain carries TRBV12-3 or TRBV12-4 and TRBJ2-7, with D hard to call. The CDR3 runs 15 residues. The V gene lost 5 bases and the J gene lost 4 bases, with 18 bases spanning the gap. Written as DNA, the CDR3 is TGTGCCAGCAGTCCCTGGCGCAGCATGCCTTACGAGCAGTACTTC. This gives the protein CASSPWRSMPYEQYF.

This clonotype was seen repeatedly, ten times or more. The chain recombines TRBV4-1 with TRBJ2-7; no firm D call. CDR3 length: 13 residues. Per the germline V gene, CDR1 is MGHRA and CDR2 is YSYEKL. The V gene lost 0 bases and the J gene lost 6 bases, with 9 bases spanning the gap. CDR3 in amino acids: CASSQDRGTEQYF. CDR3 DNA sequence: TGCGCCAGCAGCCAAGATAGAGGTACCGAGCAGTACTTC.

The chain has TRBV2 and TRBJ2-7; the match to TRBD1 covers 9 bases. The germline gives CDR1 SNHLY, CDR2 FYNNEI. The V segment lost 3 bases and the J segment 9 bases; nucleotides outside the gene matches: 9. The CDR3 covers 14 residues. The CDR3: CASSDPTGGGGQYF. DNA of the CDR3: TGTGCCAGCAGTGATCCAACAGGGGGCGGAGGGCAGTACTTC.

This clonotype was observed a handful of times. The chain has TRBV20-1 and TRBJ2-7; D might be TRBD1 or TRBD2, each matching 6 bases. Trimming left V 3 bases short and J 2 bases short, with 17 bases between. The CDR3 loop spans 15 amino acids. Germline V gene data show CDR1 as DFQATT and CDR2 as SNEGSKA (reference sequence). CDR3 sequence: CSARGGGLWAYEQYF. For the CDR3, the DNA is TGCAGTGCTAGGGGTGGGGGGCTATGGGCCTACGAGCAGTACTTC.

This clonotype was observed many times. The chain couples TRBV20-1 to TRBJ1-5; D remains unclear. The CDR3 length is 14 residues. The ends were cut back, 1 base at V and 4 bases at J, with 11 bases in the middle. Germline V gives CDR1 DFQATT, CDR2 SNEGSKA (reference sequence). The CDR3 reads CSARGSGENQPQHF. CDR3 DNA: TGCAGTGCTAGAGGTTCTGGGGAGAATCAGCCCCAGCATTTT.